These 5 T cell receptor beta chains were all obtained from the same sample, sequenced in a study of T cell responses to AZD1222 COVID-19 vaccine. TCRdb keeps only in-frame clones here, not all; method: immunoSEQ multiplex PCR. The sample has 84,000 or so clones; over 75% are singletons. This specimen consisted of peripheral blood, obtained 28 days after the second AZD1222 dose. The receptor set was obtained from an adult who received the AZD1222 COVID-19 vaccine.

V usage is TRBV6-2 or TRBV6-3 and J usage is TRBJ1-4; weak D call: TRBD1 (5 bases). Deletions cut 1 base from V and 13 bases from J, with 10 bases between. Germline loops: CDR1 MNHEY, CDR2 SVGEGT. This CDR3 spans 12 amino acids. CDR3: CASSYLFGGLFF. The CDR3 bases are TGTGCCAGCAGTTACTTGTTCGGGGGACTGTTTTTT.

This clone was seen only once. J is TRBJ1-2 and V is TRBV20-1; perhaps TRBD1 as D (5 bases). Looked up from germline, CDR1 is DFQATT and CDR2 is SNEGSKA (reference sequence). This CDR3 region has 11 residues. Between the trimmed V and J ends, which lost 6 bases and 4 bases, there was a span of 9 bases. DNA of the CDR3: TGCAGTGCGCCGGGGGTCTATGGCTACACCTTC. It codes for CSAPGVYGYTF.

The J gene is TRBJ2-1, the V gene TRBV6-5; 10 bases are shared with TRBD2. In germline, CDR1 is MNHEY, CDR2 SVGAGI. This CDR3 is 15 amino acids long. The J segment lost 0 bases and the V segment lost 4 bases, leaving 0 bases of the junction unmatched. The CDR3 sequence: CASSSSGGSYNEQFF. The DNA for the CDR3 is TGTGCCAGCAGTTCTAGCGGGGGCTCCTACAATGAGCAGTTCTTC.

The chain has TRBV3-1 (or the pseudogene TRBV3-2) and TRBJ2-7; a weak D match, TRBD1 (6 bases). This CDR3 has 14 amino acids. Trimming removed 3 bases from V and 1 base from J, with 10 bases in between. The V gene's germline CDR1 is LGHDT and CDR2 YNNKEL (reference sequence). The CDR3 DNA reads TGTGCCAGCAGCCAGACAGGAATATCCTACGAGCAGTACTTC. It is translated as CASSQTGISYEQYF.

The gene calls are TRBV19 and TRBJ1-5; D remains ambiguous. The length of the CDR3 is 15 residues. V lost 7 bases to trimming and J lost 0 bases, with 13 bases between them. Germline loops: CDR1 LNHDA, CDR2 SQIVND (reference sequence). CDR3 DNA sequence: TGTGCCAGTACTCCACGGGGATATAGCAATCAGCCCCAGCATTTT. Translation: CASTPRGYSNQPQHF.